These T cell receptor beta chains were read from a single sample in a study of identical twins. Each CDR3 protein is one row after TCRdb ran MiXCR on the 5' RACE reads. The sample lists more than 400,000 distinct CDR3 sequences; 15% were seen once. These data are also associated with another study on yellow fever vaccine responses in identical twins.

The sample taken for sequencing was CD4+ T cells sorted from blood. The receptors shown here come from a woman younger than 30 in good health. Both conserved end residues are part of each CDR3. Fields, in order: D gene, V gene, J gene, clone size, CDR3 DNA, CDR3 protein. A D gene is named only where the DNA matches it firmly. Size is omitted from some rows. Given values are once, few, many or a class for expanded clones.

>TRBD1|TRBV2|TRBJ2-2|NA
TGTGCCAGCGTCGGACAGGGTTTCACCGGGGAGCTGTTTTTT
CASVGQGFTGELFF
>NA|TRBV20-1|TRBJ2-1|many
TGCAGTGCTAGAGATGGACCCCTATGGGAGCAGTTCTTC
CSARDGPLWEQFF
>TRBD2|TRBV18|TRBJ2-1|NA
TGTGCCAGCTCACCCATTTGGACTAGCGGGAGAGGGGGCTCCTACAATGAGCAGTTCTTC
CASSPIWTSGRGGSYNEQFF
>TRBD2|TRBV7-2|TRBJ2-2|NA
TGTGCCAGCAGCTCCATAGCGGGGGGCCCCACCGGGGAGCTGTTTTTT
CASSSIAGGPTGELFF
>TRBD1|TRBV27|TRBJ2-2|few
TGTGCCAGCAGTACCCCGGACAGGGGGGGCATACGCACCGGGGAGCTGTTTTTT
CASSTPDRGGIRTGELFF
>NA|TRBV10-3|TRBJ2-2|NA
TGTGCCATCAGTGGATCCCAGGGAGGAGCCGGGGAGCTGTTTTTT
CAISGSQGGAGELFF
>NA|TRBV6-6|TRBJ2-5|NA
TGTGCCAGCAGAATACAGGGAGGAGAGACCCAGTACTTC
CASRIQGGETQYF
>TRBD1|TRBV27|TRBJ1-2|few
TGTGCCAGCAGTGCCGCACAGGGGGGTGGCTACACCTTC
CASSAAQGGGYTF
>TRBD1|TRBV5-1|TRBJ2-5|NA
TGCGCCAGCAGCTTGCCCCACAGGGGCGGGGAGACCCAGTACTTC
CASSLPHRGGETQYF
>NA|TRBV5-1|TRBJ2-1|many
TGCGCCAGCAGCTTGTACGACAGTTACAATGAGCAGTTCTTC
CASSLYDSYNEQFF
>NA|TRBV9|TRBJ2-1|few
TGTGCCAGCAGCGTAGACGGGGGCTCAGGGAATGAGCAGTTCTTC
CASSVDGGSGNEQFF
>NA|TRBV19|TRBJ1-2|NA
TGTGCCAGTAGTATCCCTTATACGTCGGTTTCCGGCTACACCTTC
CASSIPYTSVSGYTF
>NA|TRBV10-3|TRBJ2-1|few
TGTGCCATCAGTGAGCGCGGGGGACATAGCTACAATGAGCAGTTCTTC
CAISERGGHSYNEQFF
>NA|TRBV20-1|TRBJ2-2|few
TGCAGTGCTAGGTTATCCGGGGAGCTGTTTTTT
CSARLSGELFF
>NA|TRBV27|TRBJ1-5|few
TGTGCCAGCAGTTGGGGGGGGCGCCAGCCCCAGCATTTT
CASSWGGRQPQHF
>NA|TRBV28|TRBJ2-3|NA
TGTGCCAGCAGTGAAGCGCCAGACACAGATACGCAGTATTTT
CASSEAPDTDTQYF
>TRBD2|TRBV25-1|TRBJ2-1|NA
TGTGCCAGCAGTGAAAGCGGGAGGGGATCCAATGAGCAGTTCTTC
CASSESGRGSNEQFF
>NA|TRBV5-1|TRBJ2-1|NA
TGCGCCAGCAGCTTGGTGGAGGGGGGCGAGCAGTTCTTC
CASSLVEGGEQFF
>NA|TRBV4-2|TRBJ2-7|few
TGTGCCAGCAGCCAAGATCTGAGCGCCTACGAGCAGTACTTC
CASSQDLSAYEQYF
>NA|TRBV11-3|TRBJ2-1|NA
TGTGCCAGCAGCTTAGGAGGGGGACTACTGAATGAGCAGTTCTTC
CASSLGGGLLNEQFF
>NA|TRBV14|TRBJ2-1|NA
TGTGCCAGCAGTCAGTCAAACTCCTACAATGAGCAGTTCTTC
CASSQSNSYNEQFF
>NA|TRBV10-3|TRBJ2-3|few
TGTGCCATCAGTGGAGATCCTAGCCGTAGCACAGATACGCAGTATTTT
CAISGDPSRSTDTQYF
>TRBD2|TRBV20-1|TRBJ2-1|few
TGCAGTGCTAGAGATTTCGGAACTAGCGGGAGGAAGGTTGGCAATGAGCAGTTCTTC
CSARDFGTSGRKVGNEQFF
>TRBD1|TRBV29-1|TRBJ1-2|few
TGCAGCGTTGACCGACAGGGTAATGGCTACACCTTC
CSVDRQGNGYTF
>NA|TRBV18|TRBJ2-5|few
TGTGCCAGCTCACCACCGGGGACGGGTAAAGAGACCCAGTACTTC
CASSPPGTGKETQYF
>TRBD2|TRBV7-7|TRBJ2-5|NA
TGTGCCAGCAGCTTAACTAGCGGGGGCGCTGCCCGAGAGACCCAGTACTTC
CASSLTSGGAARETQYF
>TRBD1|TRBV5-1|TRBJ1-2|few
TGCGCCAGCAGCTTTGGACAGGGCATCGGCTATGGCTACACCTTC
CASSFGQGIGYGYTF
>TRBD1|TRBV29-1|TRBJ1-2|few
TGCAGCGTTGGACCCACCGGACAGGGGAGCTATGGCTACACCTTC
CSVGPTGQGSYGYTF
>TRBD2|TRBV11-2|TRBJ2-1|NA
TGTGCCAGCAGCTTAGATGGGCTAGCGGGGGCCCGTGTGAATGAGCAGTTCTTC
CASSLDGLAGARVNEQFF
>NA|TRBV4-1|TRBJ1-3|NA
TGCGCCAGCAGCCAAGGCCTGGGGAGGTCAGGAAACACCATATATTTT
CASSQGLGRSGNTIYF
>TRBD1|TRBV20-1|TRBJ2-1|few
TGCAGTGCTAGATCGGACAGGGGGCTCTTC
CSARSDRGLF
>NA|TRBV12-3/TRBV12-4|TRBJ1-5|NA
TGTGCCAGCGCCCTAGGTCTTGCGCCCCAGCATTTT
CASALGLAPQHF
>NA|TRBV12-3/TRBV12-4|TRBJ1-1|few
TGTGCCAGCAGTTTAATGAGGTACTATGAAGCTTTCTTT
CASSLMRYYEAFF
>NA|TRBV14|TRBJ2-7|NA
TGTGCCAGCAGCCATGCGGTCTTAAGGTACGAGCAGTACTTC
CASSHAVLRYEQYF
>TRBD2|TRBV20-1|TRBJ2-5|few
TGCAGTGCTAGCCTCCCCCGGGGGACTAGGTTTTCTTCTCGGCTCCAAGAGACCCAGTACTTC
CSASLPRGTRFSSRLQETQYF
>NA|TRBV7-6|TRBJ2-1|few
TGTGCCAGCAGCTTAGGCAGACTTAGGAATGAGCAGTTCTTC
CASSLGRLRNEQFF
>TRBD2|TRBV5-1|TRBJ2-2|NA
TGCGCCAGCAGCGGACTAGCTTCGAACACCGGGGAGCTGTTTTTT
CASSGLASNTGELFF
>TRBD1|TRBV25-1|TRBJ1-2|NA
TGTGCCAGCAGCGCACAGGGGGCGGGCTATGGCTACACCTTC
CASSAQGAGYGYTF
>NA|TRBV3-1|TRBJ1-2|NA
TGTGCCAGCAGCCAAGATGCCGAAAATCATGGCTACACCTTC
CASSQDAENHGYTF
>NA|TRBV12-5|TRBJ2-2|NA
TGTGCTAGTGGTTTTAGTACCGGGGAGCTGTTTTTT
CASGFSTGELFF
>TRBD1|TRBV10-3|TRBJ2-2|many
TGTGCCATCAGCGGACAGGGAAGGAACACCGGGGAGCTGTTTTTT
CAISGQGRNTGELFF
>NA|TRBV20-1|TRBJ2-1|NA
TGCAGTGCTACAATCCGGGCTACCTACAATGAGCAGTTCTTC
CSATIRATYNEQFF
>NA|TRBV5-1|TRBJ2-7|NA
TGCGCCAGCAGCTTACGATCATCAGGTAGCTACGAGCAGTACTTC
CASSLRSSGSYEQYF
>TRBD1|TRBV2|TRBJ1-1|NA
TGTGCCACCGTGGGGGACAGGGGGCCGGGCACTGAAGCTTTCTTT
CATVGDRGPGTEAFF
>NA|TRBV14|TRBJ2-2|NA
TGTGCCAGCAGCCAAGTTTCCATTGGGTCCCTCACCACCGGGGAGCTGTTTTTT
CASSQVSIGSLTTGELFF
>TRBD1|TRBV29-1|TRBJ1-3|few
TGCAGCGTTACCGGGACAGGGAGAAACACCATATATTTT
CSVTGTGRNTIYF
>NA|TRBV27|TRBJ2-3|few
TGTGCCAGCAGTCCGGGACAAATAAGCACAGATACGCAGTATTTT
CASSPGQISTDTQYF
>NA|TRBV10-1|TRBJ2-2|few
TGCGCCAGCAGTGAGTCCGTCGGGGAGCTGTTTTTT
CASSESVGELFF
>TRBD1|TRBV5-1|TRBJ1-4|few
TGCGCCAGCAGCTTCGACAGGGGGGGTGAAAAACTGTTTTTT
CASSFDRGGEKLFF
>NA|TRBV2|TRBJ2-2|NA
TGTGCCAGCAGTGAAGCGGTGGGGGGCGGCACCGGGGAGCTGTTTTTT
CASSEAVGGGTGELFF
>NA|TRBV19|TRBJ2-2|few
TGTGCCACCAGTTTTGGGACCGGGGAGCTGTTTTTT
CATSFGTGELFF